Each of the 20 T cell receptor beta chains below was sequenced from the same sample in a study of blood T cell repertoires in COVID-19. Here immunoSEQ multiplex PCR was the method, and the copy in TCRdb shows in-frame clones only, minus some. The table has more than 95,000 clones, 81% seen once; the top ten hold over 35%. The sequenced sample consisted of peripheral blood. These receptors were obtained from a man at least 80 years old with acute or convalescent COVID-19.

V is TRBV6-5 and J is TRBJ2-2; D is possibly TRBD1 (6 bases). Germline values: CDR1 MNHEY, CDR2 SVGAGI. This CDR3 has 15 residues. Trimming took 6 bases from V and 2 from J, leaving 13 bases between them. CDR3 DNA: TGTGCCAGCAGGTCCGGGACACTTAACACCGGGGAGCTGTTTTTT. Its protein product is CASRSGTLNTGELFF.

The chain couples TRBV6-5 to TRBJ1-4, with D perhaps matching TRBD1 (6 bases). Germline CDR1 MNHEY, CDR2 SVGAGI. This CDR3 comprises 14 residues. V was clipped by 6 bases and J by 0 bases, with 8 bases between them. The CDR3 is CASRRTATNEKLFF. The CDR3 bases are TGTGCCAGCAGAAGGACAGCAACTAATGAAAAACTGTTTTTT.

V usage is TRBV5-6 and J usage is TRBJ2-5; 11 bases fit TRBD1. The CDR3 is 15 residues long. V lost 7 bases to trimming and J lost 6 bases; unmatched junction nucleotides: 11. Germline V gene data show CDR1 as SGHDT and CDR2 as YYEEEE. The CDR3 sequence is CASGLGQGVQKTQYF. The CDR3 coding sequence is TGTGCCAGCGGGTTGGGACAGGGGGTTCAAAAGACCCAGTACTTC.

This clone was counted between two and nine times. The V call is TRBV7-6, the J call TRBJ2-1; the D is unclear. The CDR3 spans 15 residues. Germline loops: CDR1 SGHVS, CDR2 FNYEAQ. V lost 1 base and J 7 bases, leaving 14 bases between the germline ends. The CDR3 protein is CASSLVSLVSNEQFF. The CDR3 coding sequence is TGTGCCAGCAGCTTAGTTAGCCTTGTATCGAATGAGCAGTTCTTC.

The V call is TRBV18, the J call TRBJ2-7; the match to TRBD1 covers 7 bases. Trimming took 2 bases from V and 4 from J; bases not matched to a gene: 5. The CDR3 runs to 14 residues. CDR1 is KGHSH and CDR2 is LQKENI in the germline V gene. For the CDR3, the DNA is TGTGCCAGCTCACCAGGGACAGAGCCGTACGAGCAGTACTTC. This codes for CASSPGTEPYEQYF. Drawing the rest from reference TRBV18 and TRBJ2-7, the complete variable domain is NAGVMQNPRHLVRRRGQEARLRCSPMKGHSHVYWYRQLPEEGLKFMVYLQKENIIDESGMPKERFSAEFPKEGPSILRIQQVVRGDSAAYFCASSPGTEPYEQYFGPGTRLTVT.

The chain links TRBV2 to TRBJ2-7; D unclear. Germline V gene lookup returns CDR1 SNHLY and CDR2 FYNNEI. V was cut by 4 bases and J by 9 bases, with 10 bases left in between. The CDR3 is 11 residues long. In DNA form, the CDR3 reads TGTGCCAGCAGTGCACTCACTGGGCAGTACTTC. This encodes CASSALTGQYF.

The V call is TRBV9, the J call TRBJ2-1; 13 bases agree with TRBD2. V shed 3 bases and J 8 bases; nucleotides not matched to a gene: 11. CDR1 and CDR2 (germline): SGDLS, YYNGEE. The length of the CDR3 is 17 residues. CDR3: CASSARLAGGGYDEQFF. CDR3 sequence (DNA): TGTGCCAGCAGCGCTAGACTAGCGGGAGGTGGGTACGATGAGCAGTTCTTC.

This chain connects TRBV5-1 to TRBJ2-7, with D possibly TRBD2 on 6 matching bases. The CDR3 runs 15 residues. Germline values: CDR1 SGHRS, CDR2 YFSETQ. Trimming took off 4 bases at V and 6 bases at J, with 20 bases between the two ends. The CDR3 bases are TGCGCCAGCAGCCCCCTTGGCGGGATCGTTGGCGAGCAGTACTTC. Its translation: CASSPLGGIVGEQYF.

The chain's CDR3 is CASSPGLGTDTQYF. The CDR3 region has the DNA TGTGCCAGCTCACCGGGACTAGGCACAGATACGCAGTATTTT. The chain links TRBV18 to TRBJ2-3, with TRBD2 matching over 8 bases. Germline V gene lookup returns CDR1 KGHSH and CDR2 LQKENI. Trimming at V came to 3 bases and at J to 1 base, leaving 0 bases not matched to a gene. The CDR3 is 14 amino acids.

The chain has TRBV11-2 and TRBJ2-3; 11 positions agree with TRBD1. J gave up 3 bases and V 6 bases, and 5 bases lay outside the gene matches. Germline V CDR1 and CDR2: SGHAT, FQNNGV. This CDR3 is 15 amino acids long. The CDR3 coding sequence is TGTGCCAGCAGTCTGGACAGGGGGCGTACAGATACGCAGTATTTT. Amino acids: CASSLDRGRTDTQYF.

The genes are TRBV11-2 and TRBJ2-1, with 7 bases aligning to TRBD2. V was clipped by 6 bases and J by 10 bases; unmatched bases: 9. The CDR3 contains 13 residues. Germline V CDR1 and CDR2: SGHAT, FQNNGV. CDR3 region: CASRTGLVEEQFF. CDR3 DNA: TGTGCCAGCAGGACTGGACTAGTCGAGGAGCAGTTCTTC.

This clone occurred once. The V gene is TRBV28, the J gene TRBJ1-2; D not resolved. This CDR3 contains 12 residues. Deletions cut 3 bases from V and 1 base from J, with 3 bases between. Germline V gives CDR1 MDHEN, CDR2 SYDVKM. The CDR3: CASSFNNYGYTF. In nucleotides, the CDR3 is TGTGCCAGCAGTTTTAATAACTATGGCTACACCTTC.

The CDR3 DNA is TGTGCCAGCAGCTCCCTGAGACAGAACACCGGGGAGCTGTTTTTT. Amino acid sequence: CASSSLRQNTGELFF. The gene calls are TRBV7-2 and TRBJ2-2; no clear D gene. CDR1 is SGHTA and CDR2 is FQGNSA in the germline V gene. With 4 bases removed from V and 1 base from J, the gap between germline ends came to 10 bases. The CDR3 is 15 residues long.

This rearrangement joins TRBV7-2 to TRBJ2-7; 7 bases line up with TRBD2. CDR3 length equals 15 residues. The trim removed 1 base at V and 4 bases at J, leaving 7 bases unmatched. Per the germline V gene, CDR1 is SGHTA and CDR2 is FQGNSA. The CDR3 DNA sequence: TGTGCCAGCAGCTTAGGTGGGACTACGAGTTACGAGCAGTACTTC. Translating it yields CASSLGGTTSYEQYF.

The chain is built from TRBV9 and TRBJ2-5; 7 positions match TRBD1. Trimming cost V 0 bases and J 13 bases; bases outside gene matches: 9. Germline lookup yields CDR1 SGDLS and CDR2 YYNGEE. The CDR3 spans 13 residues. The CDR3 reads CASSVGGQSHRYF. CDR3 DNA: TGTGCCAGCAGCGTAGGGGGACAGTCTCATCGGTACTTC.

This sequence joins TRBV28 and TRBJ1-4; D not resolved. Trimming pared 8 bases from V and 0 bases from J, leaving 7 bases between. Germline V gene lookup returns CDR1 MDHEN and CDR2 SYDVKM. This CDR3 has 13 residues. The CDR3 DNA is TGTGCCAGCCTCTCCGCAACTAATGAAAAACTGTTTTTT. This translates into CASLSATNEKLFF.

This clone was seen more than once but under ten times. The chain uses TRBV28 and TRBJ2-5, with 7 bases matching TRBD2. Germline V gives CDR1 MDHEN, CDR2 SYDVKM. The ends lost 6 bases at V and 3 bases at J; junction bases unmatched: 4. The CDR3 is 13 residues long. This CDR3 reads CASRGTIKETQYF. The CDR3 DNA reads TGTGCCAGCAGGGGGACTATCAAAGAGACCCAGTACTTC.

The chain is built from TRBV5-8 and TRBJ1-6, with D possibly matching TRBD1 (5 bases). The V end lost 4 bases, the J end lost 7 bases, and 15 bases lay between the germline ends. The CDR3 loop spans 15 amino acids. Germline V gene lookup returns CDR1 SGHTS and CDR2 YDEGEE. The DNA for the CDR3 is TGTGCCAGCAGCCCATACAGGAGAGAGAATTCACCCCTCCACTTT. It translates to CASSPYRRENSPLHF.

The V and J genes are TRBV2 and TRBJ2-1; the match to TRBD2 covers 9 bases. The V gene's germline CDR1 is SNHLY and CDR2 FYNNEI. J gave up 10 bases and V 2 bases, and 9 bases lay outside the gene matches. CDR3 length: 15 residues. The CDR3 DNA is TGTGCCAGCAGTGAAAGTAGCGGGGGCTTCCAAGAGCAGTTCTTC. Protein product: CASSESSGGFQEQFF.

This clone was seen more than once but under ten times. V gene TRBV5-4 combines with J gene TRBJ2-2, with 8 bases lining up with TRBD2. From germline, CDR1 is SGHNT and CDR2 YYREEE (reference sequence). Trimming removed 0 bases from V and 9 bases from J; junction bases left unmatched: 7. The CDR3 length is 15 residues. CDR3 in DNA: TGTGCCAGCAGCTTGGAACTCAGCGGGAGTCGGGAGCTGTTTTTT. Translation gives CASSLELSGSRELFF.